Below are 9 T cell receptor beta chains sequenced from a single sample in a study of cytomegalovirus exposure and HLA in healthy donors listed by TCRdb under 2017. Library construction relied on the immunoSEQ multiplex PCR assay. A mixture of 60 forward primers for TCR Vbeta segments and 13 reverse primers for TCR Jbeta segments was used in the multiplex PCR. In TCRdb, the immuneACCESS table is reduced to in-frame sequences with V and J assigned. These tables do not hold every clone; where another copy was compared, an unresolved V gene accounts for under half, and the others remain unexplained. The sample table shows some 180,000 clones, and around 77% are seen once. Jointly, the top ten make up about 1.9% of the sample. Sequenced: PBMCs. These receptors all stem from a woman under 40 in good health and CMV-seronegative.

The gene calls are TRBV6-5 and TRBJ1-1, with 10 bases lining up with TRBD1. The CDR3 has 15 residues. V was clipped by 4 bases and J by 6 bases; unmatched bases: 8. Germline-derived CDR1 and CDR2 are MNHEY and SVGAGI. CDR3 in amino acids: CASSFRDRGSAEAFF. CDR3 DNA: TGTGCCAGCAGTTTCCGGGACAGGGGCAGTGCTGAAGCTTTCTTT.

This clone was recorded a few times. CDR3 region: CASSLAGTEGYGYTF. The CDR3 DNA reads as TGCGCCAGCAGCTTGGCCGGGACAGAGGGTTATGGCTACACCTTC. The chain couples TRBV5-1 to TRBJ1-2, with 7 bases identical to TRBD1. The CDR3 has 15 amino acids. Germline CDR1 and CDR2: SGHRS and YFSETQ. The V gene end was trimmed by 0 bases and the J gene end by 5 bases; junction bases not matched to a gene: 7.

The chain combines TRBV14 with TRBJ2-2, with 9 bases matching TRBD2. Looked up from germline, CDR1 is SGHDN and CDR2 is FVKESK. The ends lost 3 bases at V and 0 bases at J; junction bases unmatched: 2. The CDR3 runs 16 residues. CDR3 DNA: TGTGCCAGCAGCCAGGCGGGGGGGTCGAACACCGGGGAGCTGTTTTTT. It specifies CASSQAGGSNTGELFF.

This chain connects TRBV18 to TRBJ1-1; 9 bases line up with TRBD1. Trimming removed 3 bases from V and 6 bases from J; junction bases left unmatched: 8. Looked up from germline, CDR1 is KGHSH and CDR2 is LQKENI. This CDR3 spans 15 amino acids. The chain's CDR3 is CASSPSQGAIAEAFF. The CDR3 bases are TGTGCCAGCTCACCGTCACAGGGGGCAATCGCTGAAGCTTTCTTT. The full variable domain, with the rest looked up from reference TRBV18 and TRBJ1-1, is NAGVMQNPRHLVRRRGQEARLRCSPMKGHSHVYWYRQLPEEGLKFMVYLQKENIIDESGMPKERFSAEFPKEGPSILRIQQVVRGDSAAYFCASSPSQGAIAEAFFGQGTRLTVV.

The V and J genes are TRBV7-9 and TRBJ2-1, with 11 positions matching TRBD2. The CDR3 runs 15 residues. The V gene end was trimmed by 1 base and the J gene end by 6 bases; junction bases not matched to a gene: 2. Germline loops: CDR1 SEHNR, CDR2 FQNEAQ (reference sequence). CDR3 bases: TGTGCCAGCAGCTTAGTAGCGGGGGGGGTCAATGAGCAGTTCTTC. Its protein is CASSLVAGGVNEQFF.

The J gene is TRBJ2-7, the V gene TRBV5-1; 11 bases match TRBD1. Trimming cost V 4 bases and J 2 bases; bases outside gene matches: 8. The CDR3 runs to 16 residues. Germline CDR1 is SGHRS and CDR2 is YFSETQ. CDR3 in amino acids: CASSILPGQGAYEQYF. In DNA form, the CDR3 reads TGCGCCAGCAGCATATTACCGGGACAGGGGGCCTACGAGCAGTACTTC.

In its sample, this clone was seen once. The chain uses TRBV19 and TRBJ2-3, with D perhaps matching TRBD1 (6 bases). Germline values: CDR1 LNHDA, CDR2 SQIVND (reference sequence). The CDR3 length is 15 residues. The V gene lost 3 bases and the J gene lost 5 bases, with 15 bases spanning the gap. The CDR3 sequence is CASSIPRGGGDTQYF. CDR3 nucleotide sequence: TGTGCCAGTAGTATCCCCAGGGGCGGAGGAGATACGCAGTATTTT.

The J gene is TRBJ1-2, the V gene TRBV7-9; 7 bases match TRBD1. Per the germline V gene, CDR1 is SEHNR and CDR2 is FQNEAQ (reference sequence). The CDR3 sequence is 14 residues long. V shed 3 bases, J shed 5 bases, and the junction held 6 bases outside the gene matches. CDR3 in amino acids: CASSFADRRYGYTF. The CDR3 region has the DNA TGTGCCAGCAGCTTTGCGGACAGGAGATATGGCTACACCTTC. Combining the CDR3 with reference TRBV7-9 and TRBJ1-2 gives the whole variable domain DTGVSQNPRHKITKRGQNVTFRCDPISEHNRLYWYRQTLGQGPEFLTYFQNEAQLEKSRLLSDRFSAERPKGSFSTLEIQRTEQGDSAMYLCASSFADRRYGYTFGSGTRLTVV.

The V gene is TRBV27, the J gene TRBJ1-1; D is uncertain. The CDR3 contains 11 residues. Germline V CDR1 and CDR2: MNHEY, SMNVEV (reference sequence). Between the trimmed V and J ends, which lost 8 bases and 5 bases, there was a span of 9 bases. CDR3 bases: TGTGCCAGCCGGGGAGCTACTGAAGCTTTCTTT. It specifies CASRGATEAFF.